This TCR beta chain appears in the sequencing data of a study of shared clonotypes between healthy human individuals. Notes on the study in general: In contrast to clonotypes shared by all four donors, non-shared clonotypes had lower generation probabilities.

On this clone itself: Its antigen is unidentified.

Approximately 200 ng DNA, 30,000 or so T cell genomes, went into each sorted-subset replicate PCR. The protocol was immunoSEQ multiplex PCR, while the TCRdb copy is restricted to in-frame clones and leaves out a portion. The sample comprises around 690,000 clones, around 90% of which are singletons, and less than 40% rests with the top ten. Study donors comprised healthy, HIV-negative adults devoid of recent acute infection or vaccination. Germline-derived CDR1 and CDR2 are MNHNS and SASEGT. This CDR3 is 14 amino acids long. Trimming took 3 bases from V and 8 from J, leaving 16 bases between them. This chain links TRBV6-1 with TRBJ1-1, with D perhaps TRBD1 (5 bases). This receptor was taken from a man younger than 35 in good health. Some clones in this sample may be carry-over from other donors' samples. Source material: memory CD8+ T cells from PBMCs. Subset described: CD45RO+ cells pooled with CCR7-negative TemRA cells. This chain's CDR3 is CASSDPRVRLEAFF. CDR3 coding DNA: TGTGCCAGCAGTGATCCCAGGGTGAGATTAGAAGCTTTCTTT.